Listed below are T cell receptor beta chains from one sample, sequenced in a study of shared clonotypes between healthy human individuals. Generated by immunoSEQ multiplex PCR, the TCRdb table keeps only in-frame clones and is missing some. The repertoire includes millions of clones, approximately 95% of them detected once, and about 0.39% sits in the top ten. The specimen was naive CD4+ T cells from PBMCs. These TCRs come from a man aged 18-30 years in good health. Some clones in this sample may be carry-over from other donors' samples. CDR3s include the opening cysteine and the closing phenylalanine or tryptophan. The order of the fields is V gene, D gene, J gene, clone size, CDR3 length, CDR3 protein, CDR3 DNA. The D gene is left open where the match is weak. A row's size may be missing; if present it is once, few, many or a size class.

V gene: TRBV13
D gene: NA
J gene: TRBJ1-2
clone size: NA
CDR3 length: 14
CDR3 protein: CASSLEVGRVRYTF
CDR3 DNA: TGTGCCAGCAGCTTAGAGGTGGGGCGGGTGCGCTACACCTTC

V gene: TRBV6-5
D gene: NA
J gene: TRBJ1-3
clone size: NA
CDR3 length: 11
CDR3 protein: CASSQGNTIYF
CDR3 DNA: TGTGCCAGCAGCCAAGGAAACACCATATATTTT

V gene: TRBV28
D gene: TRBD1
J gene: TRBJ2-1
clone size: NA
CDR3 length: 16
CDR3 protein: CASSLWSGTAYNEQFF
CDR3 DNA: TGTGCCAGCAGTTTATGGTCAGGGACAGCCTACAATGAGCAGTTCTTC

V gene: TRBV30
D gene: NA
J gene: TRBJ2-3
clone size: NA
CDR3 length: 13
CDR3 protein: CAWSLRFGDTQYF
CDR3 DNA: TGTGCCTGGAGTCTGCGATTTGGGGATACGCAGTATTTT

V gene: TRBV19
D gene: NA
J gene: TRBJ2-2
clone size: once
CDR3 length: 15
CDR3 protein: CASSPRQGFSGELFF
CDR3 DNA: TGTGCCAGTAGTCCCCGGCAGGGGTTCTCCGGGGAGCTGTTTTTT

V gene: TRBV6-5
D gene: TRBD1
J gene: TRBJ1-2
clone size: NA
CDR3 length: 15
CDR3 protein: CASSYSGTGGSGYTF
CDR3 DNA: TGTGCCAGCAGTTACTCCGGGACAGGGGGCTCTGGCTACACCTTC

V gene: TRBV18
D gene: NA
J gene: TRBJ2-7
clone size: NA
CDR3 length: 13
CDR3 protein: CASSPGGRYEQYF
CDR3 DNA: TGTGCCAGCTCACCAGGGGGGAGGTACGAGCAGTACTTC

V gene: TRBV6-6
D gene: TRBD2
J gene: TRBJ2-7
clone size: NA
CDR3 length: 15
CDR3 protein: CASSFGLAGFYEQYF
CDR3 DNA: TGTGCCAGCAGTTTCGGACTAGCGGGATTTTACGAGCAGTACTTC

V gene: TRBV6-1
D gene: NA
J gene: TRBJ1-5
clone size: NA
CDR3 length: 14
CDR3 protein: CASSDTSLYQPQHF
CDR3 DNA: TGTGCCAGCAGTGATACGAGCTTGTATCAGCCCCAGCATTTT

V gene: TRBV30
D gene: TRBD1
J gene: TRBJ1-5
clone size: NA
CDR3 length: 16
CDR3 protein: CAWSVWDRGQGSPQHF
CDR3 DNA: TGTGCCTGGAGTGTATGGGACAGGGGCCAGGGTTCGCCCCAGCATTTT

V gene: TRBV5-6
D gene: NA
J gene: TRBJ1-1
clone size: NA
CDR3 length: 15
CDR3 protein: CASSLGPVPNTEAFF
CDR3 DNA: TGTGCCAGCAGCTTGGGCCCGGTACCGAACACTGAAGCTTTCTTT

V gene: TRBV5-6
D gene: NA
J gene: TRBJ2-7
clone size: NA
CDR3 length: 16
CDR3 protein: CASSLGYLARLNEQYF
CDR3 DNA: TGTGCCAGCAGCTTAGGTTATCTAGCGAGACTAAACGAGCAGTACTTC

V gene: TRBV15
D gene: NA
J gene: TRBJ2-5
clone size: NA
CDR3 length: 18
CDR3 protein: CATSRDRPSYLAMETQYF
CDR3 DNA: TGTGCCACCAGCAGAGATCGACCTAGTTACCTGGCCATGGAGACCCAGTACTTC

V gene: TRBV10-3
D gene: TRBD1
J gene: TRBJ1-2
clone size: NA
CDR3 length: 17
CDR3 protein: CAISESRFQGQGHGYTF
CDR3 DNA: TGTGCCATCAGTGAGTCCCGCTTCCAGGGACAGGGACACGGCTACACCTTC

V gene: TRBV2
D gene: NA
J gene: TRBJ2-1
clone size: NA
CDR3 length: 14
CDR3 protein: CASSVRSPYNEQFF
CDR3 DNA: TGTGCCAGCAGTGTGCGATCACCCTACAATGAGCAGTTCTTC

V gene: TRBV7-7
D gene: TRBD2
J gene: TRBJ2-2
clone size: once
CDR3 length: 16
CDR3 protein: CASSLSGRGNTGELFF
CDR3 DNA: TGTGCCAGCAGCCTTAGCGGGAGGGGGAACACCGGGGAGCTGTTTTTT

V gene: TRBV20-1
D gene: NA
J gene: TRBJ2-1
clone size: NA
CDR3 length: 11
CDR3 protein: CSARDFGSQFF
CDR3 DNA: TGCAGTGCTAGAGATTTTGGGTCGCAGTTCTTC

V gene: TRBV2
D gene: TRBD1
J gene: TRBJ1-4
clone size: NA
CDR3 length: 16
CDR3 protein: CASSEQGTVLYEKLFF
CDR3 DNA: TGTGCCAGCAGTGAGCAGGGGACAGTTCTTTATGAAAAACTGTTTTTT

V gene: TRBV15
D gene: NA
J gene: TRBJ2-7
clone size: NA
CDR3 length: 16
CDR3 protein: CATSRDRWGLLLEQYF
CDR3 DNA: TGTGCCACCAGCAGAGATCGGTGGGGTCTCCTCCTCGAGCAGTACTTC

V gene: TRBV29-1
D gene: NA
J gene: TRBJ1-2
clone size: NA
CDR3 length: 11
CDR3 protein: CSVWGRDGYTF
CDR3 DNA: TGCAGCGTCTGGGGCCGGGATGGCTACACCTTC

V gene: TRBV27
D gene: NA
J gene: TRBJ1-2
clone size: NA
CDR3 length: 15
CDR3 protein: CASSPQGSQIYGYTF
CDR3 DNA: TGTGCCAGCAGTCCACAGGGTAGCCAGATCTATGGCTACACCTTC

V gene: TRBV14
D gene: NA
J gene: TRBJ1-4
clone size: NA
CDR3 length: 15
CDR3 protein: CASSPGAGSNEKLFF
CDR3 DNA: TGTGCCAGCAGCCCCGGGGCCGGCTCTAATGAAAAACTGTTTTTT

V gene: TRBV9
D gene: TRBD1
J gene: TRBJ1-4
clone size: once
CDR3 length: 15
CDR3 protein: CASSARQGEREKLFF
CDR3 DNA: TGTGCCAGCAGCGCCAGACAGGGAGAGAGAGAAAAACTGTTTTTT

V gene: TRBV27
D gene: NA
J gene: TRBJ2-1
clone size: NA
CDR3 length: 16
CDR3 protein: CASSPLATSSYNEQFF
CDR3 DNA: TGTGCCAGCAGTCCTCTAGCGACAAGCTCCTACAATGAGCAGTTCTTC

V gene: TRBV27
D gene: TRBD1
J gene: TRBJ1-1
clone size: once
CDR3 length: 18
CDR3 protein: CASSFFPLQTGENTEAFF
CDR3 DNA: TGTGCCAGCAGTTTTTTCCCCCTCCAGACAGGGGAGAACACTGAAGCTTTCTTT

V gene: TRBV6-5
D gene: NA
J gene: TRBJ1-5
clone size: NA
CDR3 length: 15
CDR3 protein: CASSYSSRVNQPQHF
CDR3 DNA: TGTGCCAGCAGTTACTCGAGCAGGGTCAATCAGCCCCAGCATTTT

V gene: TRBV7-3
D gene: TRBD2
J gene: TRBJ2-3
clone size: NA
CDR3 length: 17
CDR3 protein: CASSLSLAGGPTDTQYF
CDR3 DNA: TGTGCCAGCAGCTTAAGCCTAGCGGGAGGGCCCACAGATACGCAGTATTTT

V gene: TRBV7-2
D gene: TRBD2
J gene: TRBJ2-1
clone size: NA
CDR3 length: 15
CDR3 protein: CASSRGLAETNEQFF
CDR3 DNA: TGTGCCAGCAGCCGGGGACTAGCGGAGACCAATGAGCAGTTCTTC

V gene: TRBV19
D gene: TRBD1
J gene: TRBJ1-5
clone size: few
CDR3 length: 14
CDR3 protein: CASIGQGERKPQHF
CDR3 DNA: TGTGCCAGTATCGGACAGGGGGAGAGGAAGCCCCAGCATTTT

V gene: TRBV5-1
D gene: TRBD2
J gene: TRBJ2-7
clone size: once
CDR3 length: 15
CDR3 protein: CASSLEGLASHEQYF
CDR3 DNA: TGCGCCAGCAGCTTGGAAGGACTAGCTAGCCACGAGCAGTACTTC

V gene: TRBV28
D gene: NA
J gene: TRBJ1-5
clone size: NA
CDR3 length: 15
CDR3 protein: CASSVVGHSNQPQHF
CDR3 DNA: TGTGCCAGCAGTGTAGTTGGTCATAGCAATCAGCCCCAGCATTTT

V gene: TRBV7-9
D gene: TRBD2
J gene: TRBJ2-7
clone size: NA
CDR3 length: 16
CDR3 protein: CASSSDGSGDLDEQYF
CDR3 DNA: TGTGCCAGCAGCTCCGACGGTAGCGGGGACCTTGACGAGCAGTACTTC

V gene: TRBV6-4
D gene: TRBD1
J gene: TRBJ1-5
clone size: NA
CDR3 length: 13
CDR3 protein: CASSAGGRQPQHF
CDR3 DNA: TGTGCCAGCAGTGCAGGGGGCCGGCAGCCCCAGCATTTT

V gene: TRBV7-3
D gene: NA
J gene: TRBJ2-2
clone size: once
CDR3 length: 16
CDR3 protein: CASSLFSGVGTGELFF
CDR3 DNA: TGTGCCAGCAGCTTATTTTCAGGGGTCGGCACCGGGGAGCTGTTTTTT

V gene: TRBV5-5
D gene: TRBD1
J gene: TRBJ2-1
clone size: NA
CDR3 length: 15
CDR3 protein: CASSEGQGQFNEQFF
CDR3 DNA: TGTGCCAGCAGTGAGGGACAGGGACAGTTCAATGAGCAGTTCTTC

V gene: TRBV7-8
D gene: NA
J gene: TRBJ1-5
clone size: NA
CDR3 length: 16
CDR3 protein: CASSLGVGQSNQPQHF
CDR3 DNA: TGTGCCAGCAGCTTAGGAGTAGGGCAGAGCAATCAGCCCCAGCATTTT

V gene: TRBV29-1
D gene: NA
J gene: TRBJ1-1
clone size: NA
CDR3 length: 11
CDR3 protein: CSVTTSSQAFF
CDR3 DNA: TGCAGCGTTACGACTTCAAGCCAAGCTTTCTTT

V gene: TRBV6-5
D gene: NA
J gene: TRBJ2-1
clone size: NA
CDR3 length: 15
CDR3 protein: CASSYSRGLYNEQFF
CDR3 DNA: TGTGCCAGCAGTTACTCCAGGGGACTATACAATGAGCAGTTCTTC

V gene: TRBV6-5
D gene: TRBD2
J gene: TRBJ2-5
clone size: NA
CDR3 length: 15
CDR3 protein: CASTSAGLAGETQYF
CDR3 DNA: TGTGCCAGCACTTCGGCGGGACTAGCGGGCGAGACCCAGTACTTC

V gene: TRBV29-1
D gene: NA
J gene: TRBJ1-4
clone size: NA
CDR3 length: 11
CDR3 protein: CSVSGGEKLFF
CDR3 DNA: TGCAGCGTTAGCGGGGGTGAAAAACTGTTTTTT

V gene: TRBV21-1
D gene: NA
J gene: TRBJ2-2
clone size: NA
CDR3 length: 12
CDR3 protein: CASSPYTGELFF
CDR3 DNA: TGTGCCAGCAGCCCTTACACCGGGGAGCTGTTTTTT